The clone carrying this TCR beta chain was found a few times. Its antigen is unknown. The data stem from a study of identical twins. Study conclusions and caveats: Among out-of-frame alpha sequences shared by twins, low generation probability occurred in excess. Within cord blood, abundant beta clonotypes carried fewer insertions, but memory repertoires showed no such trend. Part of the zero-insertion signal could reflect confounding by invariant MAIT and iNKT cells.

TCRdb re-analysed the 5' RACE reads in MiXCR, keeping a single row per CDR3 protein. The sample lists hundreds of thousands of distinct CDR3 sequences, over 15% occurring once. Trimming removed 2 bases from V and 10 bases from J, with 24 bases in between. The CDR3 loop spans 17 amino acids. Germline CDR1 MNHEY, CDR2 SVGAGI. In addition, the sample was reused for a study of T cells expressing NK-cell markers. That report notes: For several experiments, T cell sorting was restricted to the alpha-beta TCR population by means of an anti-gamma-delta TCR antibody.

The V and J genes are TRBV6-5 and TRBJ2-1, with D tentatively TRBD2 (7 bases). The sample comprised PBMCs. This TCR was sampled from a woman younger than 35 in good health. CDR3 in amino acids: CASSYIGLGGGRGEQFF. The CDR3 DNA sequence: TGTGCCAGCAGTTACATAGGACTAGGGGGAGGCCGGGGGGAGCAGTTCTTC.